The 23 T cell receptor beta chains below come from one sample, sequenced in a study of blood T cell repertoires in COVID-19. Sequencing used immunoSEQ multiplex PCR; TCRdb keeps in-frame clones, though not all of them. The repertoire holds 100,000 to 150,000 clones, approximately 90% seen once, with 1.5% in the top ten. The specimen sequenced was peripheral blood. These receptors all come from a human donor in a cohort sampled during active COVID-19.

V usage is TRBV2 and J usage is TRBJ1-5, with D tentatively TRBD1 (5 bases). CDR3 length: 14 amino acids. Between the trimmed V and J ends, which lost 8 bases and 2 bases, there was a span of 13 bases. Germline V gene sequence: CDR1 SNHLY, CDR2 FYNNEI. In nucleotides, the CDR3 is TGTGCCAGCGGGGGGTTCGGTCGCAATCAGCCCCAGCATTTT. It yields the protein CASGGFGRNQPQHF.

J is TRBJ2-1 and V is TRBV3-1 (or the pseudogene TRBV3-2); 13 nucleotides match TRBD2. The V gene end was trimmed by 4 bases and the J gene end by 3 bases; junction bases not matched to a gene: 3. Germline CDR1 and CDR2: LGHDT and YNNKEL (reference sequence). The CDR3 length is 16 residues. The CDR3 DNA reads TGTGCCAGCAGCCCACGACTAGCGGGGGGCTACAATGAGCAGTTCTTC. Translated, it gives CASSPRLAGGYNEQFF.

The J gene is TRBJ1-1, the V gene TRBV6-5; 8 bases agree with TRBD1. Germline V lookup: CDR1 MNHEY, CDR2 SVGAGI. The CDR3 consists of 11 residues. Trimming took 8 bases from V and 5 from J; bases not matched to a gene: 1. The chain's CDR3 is CASHRGTEAFF. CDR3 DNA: TGTGCCAGCCACAGGGGGACTGAAGCTTTCTTT.

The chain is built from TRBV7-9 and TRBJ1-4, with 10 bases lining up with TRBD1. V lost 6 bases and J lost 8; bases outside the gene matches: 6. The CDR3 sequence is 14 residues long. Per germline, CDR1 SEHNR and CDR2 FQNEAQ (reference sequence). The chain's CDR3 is CASRPGTGAEKLFF. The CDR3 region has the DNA TGTGCCAGCAGGCCCGGGACAGGGGCAGAAAAACTGTTTTTT.

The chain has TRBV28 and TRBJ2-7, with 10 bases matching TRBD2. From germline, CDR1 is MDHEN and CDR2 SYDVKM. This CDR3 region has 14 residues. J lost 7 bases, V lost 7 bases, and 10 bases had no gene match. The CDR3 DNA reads TGTGCCAGCAATGAGCTAGCGGGAGCGGGGGAGCAGTACTTC. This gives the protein CASNELAGAGEQYF.

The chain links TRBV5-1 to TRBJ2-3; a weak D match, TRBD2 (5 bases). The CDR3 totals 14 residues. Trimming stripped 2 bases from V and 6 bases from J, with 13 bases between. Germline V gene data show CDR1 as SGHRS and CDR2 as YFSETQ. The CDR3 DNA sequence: TGCGCCAGCAGCTTCTACAAGCGGCCCGATACGCAGTATTTT. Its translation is CASSFYKRPDTQYF.

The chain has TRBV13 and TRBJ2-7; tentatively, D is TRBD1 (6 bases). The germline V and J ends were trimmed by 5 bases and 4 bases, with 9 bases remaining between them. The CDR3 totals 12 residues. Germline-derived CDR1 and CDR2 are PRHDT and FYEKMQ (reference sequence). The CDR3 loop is CASSPDRYEQYF. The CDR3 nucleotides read TGTGCCAGCAGCCCGGACAGATACGAGCAGTACTTC.

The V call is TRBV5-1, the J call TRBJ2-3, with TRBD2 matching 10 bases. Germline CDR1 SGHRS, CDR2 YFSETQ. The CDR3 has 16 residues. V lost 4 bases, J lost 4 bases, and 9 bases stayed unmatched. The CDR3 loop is CASSTGASGSADTQYF. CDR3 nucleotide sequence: TGCGCCAGCAGCACCGGGGCTAGCGGGAGTGCAGATACGCAGTATTTT.

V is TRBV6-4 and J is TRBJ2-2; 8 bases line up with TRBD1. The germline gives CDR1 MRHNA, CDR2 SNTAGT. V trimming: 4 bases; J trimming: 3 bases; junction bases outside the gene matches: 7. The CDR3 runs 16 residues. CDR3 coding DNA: TGTGCCAGCAGTGGGGCACAGGGGGGCGACACCGGGGAGCTGTTTTTT. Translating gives CASSGAQGGDTGELFF.

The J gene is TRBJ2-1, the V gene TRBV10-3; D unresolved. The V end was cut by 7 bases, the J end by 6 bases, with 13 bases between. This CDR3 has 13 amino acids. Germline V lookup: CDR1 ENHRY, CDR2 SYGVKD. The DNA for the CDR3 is TGTGCCATCAATAGGCCAGGTGGCAATGAGCAGTTCTTC. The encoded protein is CAINRPGGNEQFF.

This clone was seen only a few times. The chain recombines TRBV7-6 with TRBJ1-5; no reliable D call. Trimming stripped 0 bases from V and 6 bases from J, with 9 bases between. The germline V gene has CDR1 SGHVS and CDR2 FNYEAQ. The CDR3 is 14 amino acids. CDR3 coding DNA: TGTGCCAGCAGCTTAGCCTCAACGGGTCAGCCCCAGCATTTT. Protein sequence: CASSLASTGQPQHF.

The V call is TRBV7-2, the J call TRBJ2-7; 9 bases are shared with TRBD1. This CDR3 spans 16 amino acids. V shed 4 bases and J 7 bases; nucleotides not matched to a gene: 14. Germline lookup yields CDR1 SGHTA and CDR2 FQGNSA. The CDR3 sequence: CASSSQSGTGLLEQYF. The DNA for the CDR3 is TGTGCCAGCAGCTCCCAATCCGGGACAGGGCTTTTGGAGCAGTACTTC.

The CDR3 DNA sequence: TGTGCCAGCAGCTTAAGAAGACTAGCGACAAGCACAGATACGCAGTATTTT. Protein sequence: CASSLRRLATSTDTQYF. This sequence joins TRBV11-2 and TRBJ2-3; 8 bases align to TRBD2. The CDR3 runs 17 residues. After removal of 2 bases from V and 0 bases from J, the junction contained 7 bases not matched to a gene. The V gene's germline CDR1 is SGHAT and CDR2 FQNNGV. Combining the CDR3 with reference TRBV11-2 and TRBJ2-3 gives the whole variable domain EAGVAQSPRYKIIEKRQSVAFWCNPISGHATLYWYQQILGQGPKLLIQFQNNGVVDDSQLPKDRFSAERLKGVDSTLKIQPAKLEDSAVYLCASSLRRLATSTDTQYFGPGTRLTVL.

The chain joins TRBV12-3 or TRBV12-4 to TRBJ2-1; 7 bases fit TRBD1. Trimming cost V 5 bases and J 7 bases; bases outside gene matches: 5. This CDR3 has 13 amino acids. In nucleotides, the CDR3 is TGTGCCAGCAGTAAGGGGGCTGGGAATGAGCAGTTCTTC. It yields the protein CASSKGAGNEQFF.

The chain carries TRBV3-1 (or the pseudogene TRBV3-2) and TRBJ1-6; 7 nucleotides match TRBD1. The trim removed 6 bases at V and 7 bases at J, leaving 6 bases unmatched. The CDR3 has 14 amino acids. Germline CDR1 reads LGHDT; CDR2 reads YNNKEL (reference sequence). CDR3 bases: TGTGCCAGCAGGACAGGGACCGGCAATTCACCCCTCCACTTT. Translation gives CASRTGTGNSPLHF.

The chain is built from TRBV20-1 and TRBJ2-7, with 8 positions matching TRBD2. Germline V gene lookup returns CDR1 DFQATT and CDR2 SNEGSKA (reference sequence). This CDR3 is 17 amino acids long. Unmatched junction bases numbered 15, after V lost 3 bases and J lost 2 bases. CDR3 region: CSASPSGSPRPAYEQYF. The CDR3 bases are TGCAGTGCTAGTCCTAGCGGGTCCCCCCGCCCGGCCTACGAGCAGTACTTC.

CDR3 in DNA: TGTGCCAGCCTACTAGAGCTAGCGGGAGGGTCCGGGGAGCTGTTTTTT. This encodes CASLLELAGGSGELFF. The chain joins TRBV2 to TRBJ2-2, with 12 bases fitting TRBD2. The V and J ends lost 8 bases and 6 bases, in that order; junction bases with no gene match: 10. This CDR3 comprises 16 residues. Germline values: CDR1 SNHLY, CDR2 FYNNEI.

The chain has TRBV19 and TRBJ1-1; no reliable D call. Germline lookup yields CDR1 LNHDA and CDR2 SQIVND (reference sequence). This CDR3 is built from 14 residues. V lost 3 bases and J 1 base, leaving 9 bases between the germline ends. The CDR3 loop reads CASSILGSNTEAFF. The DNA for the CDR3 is TGTGCCAGTAGTATCCTGGGCTCGAACACTGAAGCTTTCTTT.

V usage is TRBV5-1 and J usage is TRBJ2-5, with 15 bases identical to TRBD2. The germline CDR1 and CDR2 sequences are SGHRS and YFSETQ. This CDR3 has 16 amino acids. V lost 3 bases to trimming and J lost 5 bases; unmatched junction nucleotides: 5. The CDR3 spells CASSSGLAGGGETQYF. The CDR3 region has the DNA TGCGCCAGCAGCTCGGGACTAGCGGGAGGAGGGGAGACCCAGTACTTC.

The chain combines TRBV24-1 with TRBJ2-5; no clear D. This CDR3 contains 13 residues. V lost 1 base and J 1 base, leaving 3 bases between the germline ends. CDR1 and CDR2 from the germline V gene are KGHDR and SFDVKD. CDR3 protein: CATSDFLQETQYF. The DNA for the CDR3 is TGTGCCACCAGTGATTTTCTCCAAGAGACCCAGTACTTC.

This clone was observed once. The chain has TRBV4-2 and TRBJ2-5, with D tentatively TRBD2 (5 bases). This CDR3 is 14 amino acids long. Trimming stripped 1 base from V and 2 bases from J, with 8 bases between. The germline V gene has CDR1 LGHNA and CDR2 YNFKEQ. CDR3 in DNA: TGTGCCAGCAGCCAAGCGAGGGAACAAGAGACCCAGTACTTC. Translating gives CASSQAREQETQYF.

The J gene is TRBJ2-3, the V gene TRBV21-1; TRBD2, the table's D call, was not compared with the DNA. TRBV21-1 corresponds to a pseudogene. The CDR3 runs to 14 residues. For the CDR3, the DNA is TGTGCCAGCAGCAAAAAGCGGGAGCCAGATACGCAGTATTTT. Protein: CASSKKREPDTQYF.

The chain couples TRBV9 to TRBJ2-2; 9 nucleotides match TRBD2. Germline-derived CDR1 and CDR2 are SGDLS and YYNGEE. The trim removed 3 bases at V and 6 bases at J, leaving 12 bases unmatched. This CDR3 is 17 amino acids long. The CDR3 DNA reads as TGTGCCAGCAGCGCCGAGGGGCGGGAGGGCCTGGCCGGGGAGCTGTTTTTT. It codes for CASSAEGREGLAGELFF.